The 2 T cell receptor beta chains listed next were all sequenced from one sample in a study of shared clonotypes between healthy human individuals. Some clones are missing from TCRdb's copy, which holds only in-frame ones; the method was immunoSEQ multiplex PCR. The table records about 2.4 million clones, around nine tenths of them present only once. Sequencing was performed on naive CD4+ T cells sorted from blood. Indicated subset: CD45RA+ positively selected. Every receptor here comes from a man aged 18 to 29 in good health.

This clone came up once. V and J are TRBV7-9 and TRBJ1-3; no reliable D call. The V end was cut by 2 bases, the J end by 8 bases, with 13 bases between. From germline, CDR1 is SEHNR and CDR2 FQNEAQ (reference sequence). The CDR3 runs 14 residues. In DNA form, the CDR3 reads TGTGCCAGCAGCTTAAGAGGTGGCGGGGACACCATATATTTT. Translated, it gives CASSLRGGGDTIYF.

The chain is built from TRBV2 and TRBJ1-3; D call uncertain. With the DNA end fitting TRBJ2-2 better, the J assignment may be wrong. The CDR3 is 14 amino acids. Germline lookup yields CDR1 SNHLY and CDR2 FYNNEI. This chain's CDR3 is CASSELGSPGELFF. The CDR3 DNA is TGTGCCAGCAGTGAATTGGGAAGTCCCGGGGAGCTGTTTTTT.